This TCR beta chain is from a study of cytomegalovirus exposure and HLA in healthy donors. Study outcomes and limitations: In a later analysis, donors in an Asian-associated ancestry cluster reportedly had fewer N-insertions in productive TCRs than the cohort mean.

A remark on this clone: What it binds is unknown.

PCR employed 60 Vbeta and 13 Jbeta primers. Measured with immunoSEQ multiplex PCR; TCRdb has only the in-frame clones, and not every one. The sample shows about 190,000 clones, about 81% of them seen only once. Germline V gives CDR1 SGHTA, CDR2 FQGNSA. Trimming left V 5 bases short and J 10 bases short, with 15 bases between. The CDR3 totals 13 residues. This clonotype originated in a woman in her thirties in good health and CMV-seronegative. The specimen was PBMCs. V is TRBV7-2 and J is TRBJ2-1; D possibly corresponds to TRBD2 (6 bases). CDR3 nucleotides: TGTGCCAGCAGCCCAGGGACTTCATGGGAGCAGTTCTTC. It is translated as CASSPGTSWEQFF. The variable domain in full, completed from reference TRBV7-2 and TRBJ2-1, reads GAGVSQSPSNKVTEKGKDVELRCDPISGHTALYWYRQSLGQGLEFLIYFQGNSAPDKSGLPSDRFSAERTGGSVSTLTIQRTQQEDSAVYLCASSPGTSWEQFFGPGTRLTVL.